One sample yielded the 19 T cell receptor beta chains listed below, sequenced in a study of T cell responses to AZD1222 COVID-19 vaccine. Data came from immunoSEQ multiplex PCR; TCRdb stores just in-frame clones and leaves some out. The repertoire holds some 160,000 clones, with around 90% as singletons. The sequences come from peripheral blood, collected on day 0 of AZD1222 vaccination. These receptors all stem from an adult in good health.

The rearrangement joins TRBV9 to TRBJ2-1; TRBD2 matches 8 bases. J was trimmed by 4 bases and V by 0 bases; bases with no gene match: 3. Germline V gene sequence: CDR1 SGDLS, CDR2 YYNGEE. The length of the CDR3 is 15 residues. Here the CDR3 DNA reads TGTGCCAGCAGCGTAGCTGCTAGCGGGTACAATGAGCAGTTCTTC. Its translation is CASSVAASGYNEQFF.

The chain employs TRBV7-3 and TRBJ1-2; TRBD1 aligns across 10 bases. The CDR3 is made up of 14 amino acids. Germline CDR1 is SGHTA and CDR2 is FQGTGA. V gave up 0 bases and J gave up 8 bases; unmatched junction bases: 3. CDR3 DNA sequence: TGTGCCAGCAGCTTAACGGGACAGGGGCTCGGCTACACCTTC. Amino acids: CASSLTGQGLGYTF.

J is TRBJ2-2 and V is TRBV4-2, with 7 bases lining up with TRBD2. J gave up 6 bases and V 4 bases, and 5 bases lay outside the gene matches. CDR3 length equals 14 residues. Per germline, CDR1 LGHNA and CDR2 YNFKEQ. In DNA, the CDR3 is TGTGCCAGCAGCCGGGCGGGAGAAGCCGGGGAGCTGTTTTTT. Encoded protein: CASSRAGEAGELFF.

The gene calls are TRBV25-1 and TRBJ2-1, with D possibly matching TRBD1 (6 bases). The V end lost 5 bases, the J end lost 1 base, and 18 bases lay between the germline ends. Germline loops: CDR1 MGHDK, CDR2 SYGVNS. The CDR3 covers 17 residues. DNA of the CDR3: TGTGCCAGCAGTCTAACCTGGGGCAGGGGTTCCTACAATGAGCAGTTCTTC. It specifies CASSLTWGRGSYNEQFF.

The CDR3 loop is CASSYTGKSNQPQHF. Here the CDR3 DNA reads TGTGCCAGCAGTTACACAGGGAAGAGCAATCAGCCCCAGCATTTT. V and J are TRBV6-2 or TRBV6-3 and TRBJ1-5, with D perhaps matching TRBD1 (6 bases). Germline CDR1 reads MNHEY; CDR2 reads SVGEGT. This CDR3 spans 15 amino acids. V was cut by 2 bases and J by 1 base, with 9 bases left in between.

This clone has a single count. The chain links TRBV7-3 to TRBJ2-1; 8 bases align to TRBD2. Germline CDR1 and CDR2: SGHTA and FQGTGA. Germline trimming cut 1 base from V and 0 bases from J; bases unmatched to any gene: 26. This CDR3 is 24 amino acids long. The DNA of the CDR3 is TGTGCCAGCAGCTTAAAATTCGCCTTAGCACGGGAGGGCCTTAGTAAAAGCTCCTACAATGAGCAGTTCTTC. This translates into CASSLKFALAREGLSKSSYNEQFF.

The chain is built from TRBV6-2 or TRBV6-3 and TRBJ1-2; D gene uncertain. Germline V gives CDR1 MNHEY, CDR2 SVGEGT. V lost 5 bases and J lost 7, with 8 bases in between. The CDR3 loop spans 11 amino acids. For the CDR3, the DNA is TGTGCCAGCAGTCCATCCTTTGGCTACACCTTC. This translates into CASSPSFGYTF.

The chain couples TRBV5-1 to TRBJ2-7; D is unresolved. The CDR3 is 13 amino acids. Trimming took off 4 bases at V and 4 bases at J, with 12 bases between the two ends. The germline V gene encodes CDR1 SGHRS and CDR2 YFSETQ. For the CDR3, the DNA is TGCGCCAGCAGCCCCGGCGACCTTTACGAGCAGTACTTC. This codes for CASSPGDLYEQYF.

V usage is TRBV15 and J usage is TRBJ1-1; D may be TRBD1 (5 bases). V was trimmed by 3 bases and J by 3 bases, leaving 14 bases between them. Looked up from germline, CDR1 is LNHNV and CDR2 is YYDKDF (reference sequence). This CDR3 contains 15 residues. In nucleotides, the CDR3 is TGTGCCACCAGCAGTAGACAGATAATGGACACTGAAGCTTTCTTT. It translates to CATSSRQIMDTEAFF.

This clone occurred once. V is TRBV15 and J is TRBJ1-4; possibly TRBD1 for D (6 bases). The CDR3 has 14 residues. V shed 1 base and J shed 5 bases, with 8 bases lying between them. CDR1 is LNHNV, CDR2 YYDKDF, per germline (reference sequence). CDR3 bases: TGTGCCACCAGCAGAGCCAGGGGAAATGAAAAACTGTTTTTT. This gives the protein CATSRARGNEKLFF.

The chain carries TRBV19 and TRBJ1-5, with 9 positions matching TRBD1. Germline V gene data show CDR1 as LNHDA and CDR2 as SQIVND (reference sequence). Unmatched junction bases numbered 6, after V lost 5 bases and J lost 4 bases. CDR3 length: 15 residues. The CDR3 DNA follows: TGTGCCAGTAGTTATACAGGGGGCATAAATCAGCCCCAGCATTTT. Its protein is CASSYTGGINQPQHF.

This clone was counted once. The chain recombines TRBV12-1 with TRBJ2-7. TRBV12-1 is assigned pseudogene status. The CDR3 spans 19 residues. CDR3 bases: TGTGCCAGCAGCGATTTATGGGGGGAGGACAGTCGGGGTGAGTACGAGCAGTACTTC. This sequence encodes CASSDLWGEDSRGEYEQYF.

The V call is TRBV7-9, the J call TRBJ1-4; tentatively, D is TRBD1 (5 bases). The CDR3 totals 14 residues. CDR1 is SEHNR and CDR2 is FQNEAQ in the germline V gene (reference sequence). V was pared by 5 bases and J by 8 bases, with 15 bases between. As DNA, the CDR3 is TGTGCCAGCAGCACCGGAAGGGACGAGGAAAAACTGTTTTTT. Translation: CASSTGRDEEKLFF.

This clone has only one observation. The CDR3 DNA reads as TGTGCCAGCAGCTCCATCCGAGGGTCTGGGGCCAACGTCCTGACTTTC. Translation: CASSSIRGSGANVLTF. The genes are TRBV5-5 and TRBJ2-6; maybe TRBD2 (5 bases). This CDR3 is 16 amino acids long. The germline gives CDR1 SGHKS, CDR2 YYEKEE (reference sequence). V was cut by 3 bases and J by 1 base, with 11 bases left in between.

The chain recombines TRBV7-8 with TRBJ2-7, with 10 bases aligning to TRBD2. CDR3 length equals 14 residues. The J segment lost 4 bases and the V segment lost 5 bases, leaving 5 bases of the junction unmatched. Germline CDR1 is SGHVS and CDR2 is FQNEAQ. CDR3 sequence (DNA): TGTGCCAGCAGCAAAGGGACTAGCGTTTACGAGCAGTACTTC. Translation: CASSKGTSVYEQYF.

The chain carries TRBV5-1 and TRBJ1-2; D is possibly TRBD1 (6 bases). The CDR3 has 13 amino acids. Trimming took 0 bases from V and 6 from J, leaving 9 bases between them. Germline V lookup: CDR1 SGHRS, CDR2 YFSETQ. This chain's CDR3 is CASSLGQGNGYTF. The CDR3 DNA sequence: TGCGCCAGCAGCTTGGGGCAGGGGAATGGCTACACCTTC.

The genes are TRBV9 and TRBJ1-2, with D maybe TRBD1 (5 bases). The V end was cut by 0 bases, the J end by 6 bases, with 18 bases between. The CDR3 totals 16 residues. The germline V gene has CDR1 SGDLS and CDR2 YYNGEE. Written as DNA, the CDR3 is TGTGCCAGCAGCGTAGATATTGGGGGGGAGGTTGATGGCTACACCTTC. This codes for CASSVDIGGEVDGYTF.

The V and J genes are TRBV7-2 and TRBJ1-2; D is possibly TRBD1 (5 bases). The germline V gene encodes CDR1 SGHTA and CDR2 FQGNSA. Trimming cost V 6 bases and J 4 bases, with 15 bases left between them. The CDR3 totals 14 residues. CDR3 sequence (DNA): TGTGCCAGCAGACGGGACTGGGGCGGCTATGGCTACACCTTC. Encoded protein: CASRRDWGGYGYTF.

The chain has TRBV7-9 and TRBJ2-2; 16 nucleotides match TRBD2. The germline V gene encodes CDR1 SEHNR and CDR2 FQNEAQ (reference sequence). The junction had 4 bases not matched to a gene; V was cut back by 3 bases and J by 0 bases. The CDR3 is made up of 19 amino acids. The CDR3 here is CASSLGLAGGFSNTGELFF. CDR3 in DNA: TGTGCCAGCAGCTTGGGACTAGCGGGAGGGTTTTCGAACACCGGGGAGCTGTTTTTT.